This TCR beta chain derives from a study of cytomegalovirus exposure and HLA in healthy donors. PCR used 60 Vbeta primers and 13 Jbeta primers. TCRdb's table, derived via immunoSEQ multiplex PCR, lists solely in-frame clones and lacks some. The table lists around 110,000 clones, about 79% of them singletons. Germline lookup yields CDR1 ENHRY and CDR2 SYGVKD. Trimming at V came to 7 bases and at J to 1 base, leaving 7 bases not matched to a gene. The CDR3 runs to 15 residues. V usage is TRBV10-3 and J usage is TRBJ2-7, with 10 bases that match TRBD1. The sequencing sample was made of PBMCs. The sequence came from a man aged 25-45 years in good health and CMV-seropositive. This CDR3 is CAIKRTGGSSYEQYF. Written as DNA, the CDR3 is TGTGCCATCAAACGGACAGGGGGTTCATCCTACGAGCAGTACTTC.